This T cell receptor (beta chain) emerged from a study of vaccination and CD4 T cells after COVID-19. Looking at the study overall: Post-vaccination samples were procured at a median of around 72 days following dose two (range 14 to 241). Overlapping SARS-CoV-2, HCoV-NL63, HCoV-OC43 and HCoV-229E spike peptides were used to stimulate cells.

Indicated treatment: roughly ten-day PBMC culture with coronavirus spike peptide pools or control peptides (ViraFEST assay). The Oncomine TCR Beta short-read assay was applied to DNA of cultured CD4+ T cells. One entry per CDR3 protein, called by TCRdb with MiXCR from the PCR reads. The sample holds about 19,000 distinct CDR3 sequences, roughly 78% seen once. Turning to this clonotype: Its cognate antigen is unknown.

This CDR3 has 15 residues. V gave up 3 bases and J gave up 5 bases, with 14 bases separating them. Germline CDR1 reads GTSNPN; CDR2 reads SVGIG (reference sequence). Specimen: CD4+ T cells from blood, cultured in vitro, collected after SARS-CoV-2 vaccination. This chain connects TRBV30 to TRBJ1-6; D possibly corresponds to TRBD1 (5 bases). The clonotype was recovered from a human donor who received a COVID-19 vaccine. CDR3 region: CAWRVTGVDNSPLHF. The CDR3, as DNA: TGTGCCTGGAGGGTAACAGGAGTGGATAATTCACCCCTCCACTTT.